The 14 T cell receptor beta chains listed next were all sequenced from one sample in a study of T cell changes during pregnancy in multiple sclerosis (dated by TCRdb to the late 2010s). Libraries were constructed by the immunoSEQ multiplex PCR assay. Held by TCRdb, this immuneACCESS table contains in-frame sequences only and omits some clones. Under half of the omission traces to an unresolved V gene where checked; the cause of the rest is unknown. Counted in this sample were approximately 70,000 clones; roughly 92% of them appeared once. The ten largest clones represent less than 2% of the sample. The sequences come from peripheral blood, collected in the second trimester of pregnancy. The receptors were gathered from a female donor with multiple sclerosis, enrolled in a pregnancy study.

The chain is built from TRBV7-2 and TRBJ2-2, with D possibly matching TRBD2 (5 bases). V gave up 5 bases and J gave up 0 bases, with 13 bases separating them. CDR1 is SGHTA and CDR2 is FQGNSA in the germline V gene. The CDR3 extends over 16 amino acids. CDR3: CASSTEGQPNTGELFF. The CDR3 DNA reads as TGTGCCAGCAGCACAGAGGGTCAACCGAACACCGGGGAGCTGTTTTTT.

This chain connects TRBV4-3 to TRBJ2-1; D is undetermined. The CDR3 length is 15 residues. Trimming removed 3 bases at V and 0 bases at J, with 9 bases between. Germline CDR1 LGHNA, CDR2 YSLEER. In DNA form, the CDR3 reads TGCGCCAGCAGCCATACAGCCAGCTCCTACAATGAGCAGTTCTTC. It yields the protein CASSHTASSYNEQFF.

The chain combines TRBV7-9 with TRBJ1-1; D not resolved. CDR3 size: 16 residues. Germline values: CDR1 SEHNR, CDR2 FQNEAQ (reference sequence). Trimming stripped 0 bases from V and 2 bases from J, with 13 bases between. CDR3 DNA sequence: TGTGCCAGCAGCTTAGCCCGCGGCAGTAGCAACACTGAAGCTTTCTTT. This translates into CASSLARGSSNTEAFF.

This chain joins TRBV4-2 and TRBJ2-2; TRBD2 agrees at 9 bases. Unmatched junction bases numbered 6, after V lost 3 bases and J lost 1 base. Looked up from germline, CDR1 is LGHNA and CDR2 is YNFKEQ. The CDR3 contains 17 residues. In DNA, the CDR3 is TGTGCCAGCAGCCATGGAGCGGGAGGCCTGAACACCGGGGAGCTGTTTTTT. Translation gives CASSHGAGGLNTGELFF.

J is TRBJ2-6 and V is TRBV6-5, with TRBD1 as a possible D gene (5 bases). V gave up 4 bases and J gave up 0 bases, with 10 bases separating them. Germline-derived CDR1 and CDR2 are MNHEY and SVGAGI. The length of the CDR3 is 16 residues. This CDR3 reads CASSSTAFSGANVLTF. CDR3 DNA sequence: TGTGCCAGCAGTTCGACAGCCTTCTCTGGGGCCAACGTCCTGACTTTC.

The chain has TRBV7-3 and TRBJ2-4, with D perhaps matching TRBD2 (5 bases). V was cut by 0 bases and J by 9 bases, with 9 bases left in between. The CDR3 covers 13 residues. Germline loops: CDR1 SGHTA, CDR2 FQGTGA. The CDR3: CASSLTPGSIQYF. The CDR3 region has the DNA TGTGCCAGCAGCTTAACCCCGGGGAGCATTCAGTACTTC. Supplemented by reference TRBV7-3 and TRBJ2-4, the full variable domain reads GAGVSQTPSNKVTEKGKYVELRCDPISGHTALYWYRQSLGQGPEFLIYFQGTGAADDSGLPNDRFFAVRPEGSVSTLKIQRTERGDSAVYLCASSLTPGSIQYFGAGTRLSVL.

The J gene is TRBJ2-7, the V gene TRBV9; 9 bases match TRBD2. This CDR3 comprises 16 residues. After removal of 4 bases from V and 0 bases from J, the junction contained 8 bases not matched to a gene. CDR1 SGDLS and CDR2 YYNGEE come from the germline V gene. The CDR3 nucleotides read TGTGCCAGCAGCAACCACGGGACTAGCAGCTCCTACGAGCAGTACTTC. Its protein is CASSNHGTSSSYEQYF.

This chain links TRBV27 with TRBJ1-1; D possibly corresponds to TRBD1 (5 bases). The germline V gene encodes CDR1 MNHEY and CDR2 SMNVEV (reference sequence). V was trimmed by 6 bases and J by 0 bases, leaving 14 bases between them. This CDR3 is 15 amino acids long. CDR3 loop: CASRKHGGVNTEAFF. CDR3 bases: TGTGCCAGCAGAAAGCACGGGGGAGTGAACACTGAAGCTTTCTTT.

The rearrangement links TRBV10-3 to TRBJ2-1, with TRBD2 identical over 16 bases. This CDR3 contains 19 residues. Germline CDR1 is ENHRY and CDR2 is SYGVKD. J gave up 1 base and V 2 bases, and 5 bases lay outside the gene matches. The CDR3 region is CAISEGTSGREGSYNEQFF. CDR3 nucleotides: TGTGCCATCAGTGAGGGGACTAGCGGGAGGGAAGGGTCCTACAATGAGCAGTTCTTC.

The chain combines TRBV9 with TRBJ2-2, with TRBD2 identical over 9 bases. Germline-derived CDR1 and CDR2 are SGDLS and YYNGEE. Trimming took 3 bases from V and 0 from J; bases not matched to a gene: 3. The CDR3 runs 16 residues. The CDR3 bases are TGTGCCAGCAGCGGGGTAGCGGGGGCGAACACCGGGGAGCTGTTTTTT. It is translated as CASSGVAGANTGELFF.

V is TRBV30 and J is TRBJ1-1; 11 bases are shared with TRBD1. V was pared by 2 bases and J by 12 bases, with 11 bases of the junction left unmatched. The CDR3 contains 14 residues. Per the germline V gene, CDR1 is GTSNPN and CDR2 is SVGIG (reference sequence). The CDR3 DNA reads TGTGCCTGGAGTTTAGGGGACAGGGGGACGAGAACTTTCTTT. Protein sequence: CAWSLGDRGTRTFF.

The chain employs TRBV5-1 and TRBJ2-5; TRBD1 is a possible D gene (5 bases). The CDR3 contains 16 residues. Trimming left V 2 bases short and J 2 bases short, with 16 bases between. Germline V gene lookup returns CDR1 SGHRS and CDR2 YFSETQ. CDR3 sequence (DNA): TGCGCCAGCAGCTTAGGGGCCGAAGGCCGACAAGAGACCCAGTACTTC. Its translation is CASSLGAEGRQETQYF.

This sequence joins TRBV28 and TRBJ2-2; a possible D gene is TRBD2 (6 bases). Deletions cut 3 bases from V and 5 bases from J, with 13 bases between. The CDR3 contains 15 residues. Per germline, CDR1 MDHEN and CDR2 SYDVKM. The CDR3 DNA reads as TGTGCCAGCAGTTTGCAGACGGCGGGGACCGGGGAGCTGTTTTTT. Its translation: CASSLQTAGTGELFF.

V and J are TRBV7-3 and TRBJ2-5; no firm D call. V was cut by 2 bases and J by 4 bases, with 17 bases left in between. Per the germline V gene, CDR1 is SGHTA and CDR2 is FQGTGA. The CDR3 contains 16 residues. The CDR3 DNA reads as TGTGCCAGCAGCTTACAACCTAGGAGTGCGACAGAGACCCAGTACTTC. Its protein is CASSLQPRSATETQYF.